This T cell receptor beta chain was sequenced in a study of spatial heterogeneity in lung cancer. Study-level findings and limits: Counts of expanded alpha and beta TCRs within tumors tracked the tumor nonsynonymous mutation count. Among tumor T cells, estimated coverage was approximately 7% for alpha chains and 13% for beta chains.

Time point here: sample taken at primary tumor resection. The donors comprised approximately 72 untreated early-stage non-small cell lung cancer patients. Tumor, nontumor lung or frozen PBMC supplied whole RNA, sequenced without sorting. Individual TCR cDNA molecules each bore their own unique molecular identifier. TCRdb recomputed calls from the 5' RACE reads with MiXCR, one row per CDR3 protein. The data contain 8,000 to 10,000 distinct CDR3 sequences, about 6% of them seen just once; the ten biggest clones take up roughly a tenth. The sample holds many counts of this clonotype. As yet, its antigen is unknown. The sequences come from lung tumor tissue, collected at surgery. The clonotype comes from a male donor with early-stage non-small cell lung cancer.

CDR3 protein: CSARTSGTVNTGELFF. The CDR3 DNA sequence: TGCAGTGCTAGAACTTCGGGGACGGTGAACACCGGGGAGCTGTTTTTT. The chain recombines TRBV20-1 with TRBJ2-2, with D possibly called TRBD1 or TRBD2 (5 bases each). The germline V gene has CDR1 DFQATT and CDR2 SNEGSKA (reference sequence). Trimming shortened V by 2 bases and J by 1 base, and 14 bases separated the two germline ends. This CDR3 contains 16 residues.